These 21 T cell receptor beta chains came from one sample sequenced in a study of cytomegalovirus exposure and HLA in healthy donors (dated by TCRdb to about 2017). The method was the immunoSEQ multiplex PCR assay. The multiplex PCR relied on a mix of 60 forward primers for TCR Vbeta segments and 13 reverse primers for TCR Jbeta segments. TCRdb provides this immuneACCESS table in a form limited to in-frame rearrangements. Some clones are lacking; in checked studies, under half of them reflect an unresolved V gene, and why the rest are absent is not known. This sample gives roughly 120,000 clones in total; 73% of them show up just once. Of the sample, about 4.9% is held by the ten largest clones. Sample: PBMCs. These receptors were taken from a man aged 55 to 70 in good health and CMV-seropositive.

This clone has more than one count but fewer than ten. The chain recombines TRBV7-9 with TRBJ1-1, with D perhaps TRBD1 (5 bases). Germline CDR1 SEHNR, CDR2 FQNEAQ (reference sequence). Deletions cut 5 bases from V and 0 bases from J, with 13 bases between. The CDR3 length is 15 residues. CDR3 protein: CASSIGAPMNTEAFF. DNA for the CDR3: TGTGCCAGCAGCATAGGGGCCCCAATGAACACTGAAGCTTTCTTT.

The chain couples TRBV7-3 to TRBJ2-3, with D perhaps TRBD2 (6 bases). This CDR3 is built from 14 residues. Between the trimmed V and J ends, which lost 1 base and 1 base, there was a span of 6 bases. Germline values: CDR1 SGHTA, CDR2 FQGTGA. DNA for the CDR3: TGTGCCAGCAGCTTAAGCGGGGGCACAGATACGCAGTATTTT. Its translation: CASSLSGGTDTQYF.

The chain is built from TRBV7-6 and TRBJ2-7, with 9 nucleotides matching TRBD2. V lost 1 base and J lost 2; bases outside the gene matches: 3. Germline assignment: CDR1 SGHVS and CDR2 FNYEAQ. The CDR3 consists of 15 residues. CDR3 sequence (DNA): TGTGCCAGCAGCTTAGTGGGCGGGGGGGCCTACGAGCAGTACTTC. It is translated as CASSLVGGGAYEQYF.

The chain couples TRBV27 to TRBJ2-7; TRBD2 matches at 11 bases. CDR3 length: 16 amino acids. Unmatched junction bases numbered 9, after V lost 5 bases and J lost 3 bases. Germline V lookup: CDR1 MNHEY, CDR2 SMNVEV (reference sequence). CDR3 region: CASSPQTLAGVYEQYF. Written as DNA, the CDR3 is TGTGCCAGCAGTCCGCAGACACTAGCGGGGGTCTACGAGCAGTACTTC.

This clone showed up just a few times. The gene calls are TRBV2 and TRBJ2-6; weak D call: TRBD2 (5 bases). CDR3 size: 15 residues. Germline-derived CDR1 and CDR2 are SNHLY and FYNNEI. V lost 8 bases, J lost 0 bases, and 11 bases lay in between. The CDR3 DNA follows: TGTGCCAGCTCTAGTGAGGGCTCTGGGGCCAACGTCCTGACTTTC. Amino acids: CASSSEGSGANVLTF.

This clone has a handful of counts. The chain has TRBV7-8 and TRBJ1-4; D may be TRBD1 (5 bases). From germline, CDR1 is SGHVS and CDR2 FQNEAQ. This CDR3 has 16 residues. V was pared by 4 bases and J by 4 bases, with 16 bases between. In nucleotides, the CDR3 is TGTGCCAGCAGCTACCGCCGGGCAGGGCGTAATGAAAAACTGTTTTTT. It specifies CASSYRRAGRNEKLFF.

The chain has TRBV4-1 and TRBJ1-6; D is uncertain. The V end lost 5 bases, the J end lost 0 bases, and 14 bases lay between the germline ends. The CDR3 is 17 residues long. CDR1 MGHRA and CDR2 YSYEKL come from the germline V gene. The CDR3 coding sequence is TGCGCCAGCAGCGTACAGATCCTCAGCTCCTATAATTCACCCCTCCACTTT. This codes for CASSVQILSSYNSPLHF.

The chain joins TRBV11-3 to TRBJ2-7, with TRBD1 matching 10 bases. Per the germline V gene, CDR1 is SGHNT and CDR2 is YENEEA. J gave up 2 bases and V 2 bases, and 3 bases lay outside the gene matches. The CDR3 contains 15 residues. The chain's CDR3 is CASSLMGQGPYEQYF. The CDR3 DNA reads TGTGCCAGCAGCTTAATGGGACAGGGGCCCTACGAGCAGTACTTC.

V and J are TRBV6-1 and TRBJ1-3; tentatively, D is TRBD1 (6 bases). Germline V gives CDR1 MNHNS, CDR2 SASEGT. The V end was cut by 8 bases, the J end by 4 bases, with 18 bases between. The CDR3 is made up of 15 amino acids. CDR3 DNA: TGTGCCAGCGGCCCTATAACAGGGAACGGAAACACCATATATTTT. It specifies CASGPITGNGNTIYF.

This chain uses TRBV28 with TRBJ1-2; D perhaps matches TRBD1 (5 bases). This CDR3 contains 14 residues. The V end lost 5 bases, the J end lost 13 bases, and 23 bases lay between the germline ends. The germline V gene encodes CDR1 MDHEN and CDR2 SYDVKM. For the CDR3, the DNA is TGTGCCAGCAGTCAACGTTGGCAGGGTATTGTAGCCACCTTC. Translation: CASSQRWQGIVATF.

V is TRBV28 and J is TRBJ2-5; TRBD2 might be the D (5 bases). This CDR3 has 14 amino acids. Germline CDR1 MDHEN, CDR2 SYDVKM. With 4 bases removed from V and 8 bases from J, the gap between germline ends came to 17 bases. The CDR3 here is CASSSRTGVSTQYF. Written as DNA, the CDR3 is TGTGCCAGCAGTTCTAGGACTGGGGTGAGCACCCAGTACTTC.

This clone was detected once. The CDR3 loop is CAISATGEETGELFF. Here the CDR3 DNA reads TGTGCCATCAGTGCTACAGGGGAAGAGACCGGGGAGCTGTTTTTT. The chain couples TRBV10-3 to TRBJ2-2; 7 bases line up with TRBD1. CDR3 length: 15 residues. Germline CDR1 reads ENHRY; CDR2 reads SYGVKD. The J segment lost 5 bases and the V segment lost 4 bases, leaving 7 bases of the junction unmatched.

This chain joins TRBV6-5 and TRBJ2-5; D uncertain. Looked up from germline, CDR1 is MNHEY and CDR2 is SVGAGI. The CDR3 contains 13 residues. V was clipped by 10 bases and J by 5 bases, with 17 bases between them. CDR3 sequence reads: CATNPPGRETQYF. The CDR3 DNA reads TGTGCCACCAACCCGCCAGGTCGGGAGACCCAGTACTTC.

This sequence joins TRBV19 and TRBJ1-5; 10 nucleotides line up with TRBD1. Germline CDR1 LNHDA, CDR2 SQIVND (reference sequence). V gave up 7 bases and J gave up 1 base; unmatched junction bases: 13. The CDR3 spans 18 residues. This chain's CDR3 is CASNQGQGVLVSNQPQHF. CDR3 DNA sequence: TGTGCCAGTAACCAAGGACAGGGGGTTCTGGTAAGCAATCAGCCCCAGCATTTT.

The CDR3 DNA reads TGTGCCAGCAGAGGGACAGGGGGAGACGGGGAGCTGTTTTTT. It yields the protein CASRGTGGDGELFF. The chain has TRBV2 and TRBJ2-2; 11 nucleotides match TRBD1. The CDR3 is 14 residues long. The V and J ends lost 6 bases and 7 bases, in that order; junction bases with no gene match: 4. Germline values: CDR1 SNHLY, CDR2 FYNNEI.

The rearrangement links TRBV6-5 to TRBJ2-5; D may be TRBD1 (6 bases). The CDR3 covers 14 residues. Trimming removed 0 bases from V and 3 bases from J, with 8 bases in between. CDR1 MNHEY and CDR2 SVGAGI come from the germline V gene. CDR3 in DNA: TGTGCCAGCAGTTACTCAGGGGGAGAAGAGACCCAGTACTTC. Amino acid sequence: CASSYSGGEETQYF.

This clone came up a few times. The rearrangement joins TRBV7-3 to TRBJ2-3; 13 nucleotides match TRBD2. Germline V gives CDR1 SGHTA, CDR2 FQGTGA. The CDR3 is 17 amino acids. Trimming cost V 5 bases and J 5 bases; bases outside gene matches: 10. The CDR3 bases are TGTGCCAGCAGCCCTGGACTAGCGGGGGATGCAGGAGATACGCAGTATTTT. Its protein product is CASSPGLAGDAGDTQYF.

This sequence joins TRBV27 and TRBJ2-1; the match to TRBD2 covers 7 bases. Germline CDR1 MNHEY, CDR2 SMNVEV (reference sequence). The CDR3 is 16 amino acids. V gave up 5 bases and J gave up 9 bases; unmatched junction bases: 16. As DNA, the CDR3 is TGTGCCAGCAGTGGGGATACTTTTGGTTGGGGGGGTGAGCAGTTCTTC. The encoded protein is CASSGDTFGWGGEQFF.

This chain uses TRBV5-1 with TRBJ2-7; 7 positions match TRBD2. The V gene end was trimmed by 0 bases and the J gene end by 0 bases; junction bases not matched to a gene: 6. The CDR3 sequence is 16 residues long. Germline assignment: CDR1 SGHRS and CDR2 YFSETQ. In DNA form, the CDR3 reads TGCGCCAGCAGCTTGGAGCCTAGCGGAAGCTCCTACGAGCAGTACTTC. Translated, it gives CASSLEPSGSSYEQYF.

The gene calls are TRBV10-2 and TRBJ2-1, with a tentative D call TRBD2 (6 bases). The CDR3 sequence is 15 residues long. In germline, CDR1 is WSHSY, CDR2 SAAADI. Trimming removed 10 bases at V and 5 bases at J, with 21 bases between. DNA of the CDR3: TGCGCCACCCTCTTGGCTGCGGGGCGAGACAATGAGCAGTTCTTC. Translated, it gives CATLLAAGRDNEQFF.

The CDR3 DNA reads as TGTGCCAGCAGCCAGGTTGGGGGGGCAGACAGTCCGGCTAACGAGCAGTACTTC. Its translation is CASSQVGGADSPANEQYF. The chain couples TRBV4-2 to TRBJ2-7, with D perhaps matching TRBD2 (7 bases). CDR3 length: 18 residues. V was pared by 3 bases and J by 5 bases, with 26 bases between. CDR1 and CDR2 (germline): LGHNA, YNFKEQ.